Listed here are 21 T cell receptor beta chains from one sample, sequenced in a study of PD-L1 blockade in urothelial cancer. Sequencing was performed with immunoSEQ multiplex PCR; in TCRdb, only in-frame clones are kept and a portion is missing. The data hold 35,000 to 50,000 clones, with 70% to 90% observed a single time. Sequencing was performed on PBMCs, taken around atezolizumab (anti-PD-L1) treatment. The receptors stem from a woman aged 55-70 years with urothelial cancer.

V gene TRBV5-1 combines with J gene TRBJ2-7; unclear D gene. Germline CDR1 is SGHRS and CDR2 is YFSETQ. This CDR3 is 13 amino acids long. V lost 2 bases to trimming and J lost 6 bases, with 12 bases between them. CDR3 in DNA: TGCGCCAGCAGCTTAGAGCCGAGCCTCGAGCAGTACTTC. This translates into CASSLEPSLEQYF.

The CDR3 DNA reads TGTGCCAGCAGTTACCCCGGGACAGAGGAGACCCAGTACTTC. Translated: CASSYPGTEETQYF. The chain has TRBV6-6 and TRBJ2-5; 7 bases map to TRBD1. The CDR3 runs to 14 residues. Germline CDR1 MNHNY, CDR2 SVGAGI (reference sequence). V lost 2 bases and J lost 5; bases outside the gene matches: 5.

The J gene is TRBJ1-2, the V gene TRBV4-3, with D possibly matching TRBD1 (5 bases). Trimming removed 0 bases from V and 4 bases from J, with 18 bases in between. This CDR3 has 17 amino acids. Germline V gives CDR1 LGHNA, CDR2 YSLEER. This chain's CDR3 is CASSQDKTGSMIYGYTF. In DNA, the CDR3 is TGCGCCAGCAGCCAAGATAAAACAGGATCAATGATCTATGGCTACACCTTC.

The chain has TRBV6-5 and TRBJ2-7, with 8 nucleotides matching TRBD2. This CDR3 spans 13 amino acids. Germline values: CDR1 MNHEY, CDR2 SVGAGI. V was pared by 2 bases and J by 7 bases, with 4 bases of the junction left unmatched. CDR3: CASSYDREGEQYF. The CDR3 DNA follows: TGTGCCAGCAGTTACGACCGGGAGGGTGAGCAGTACTTC.

The CDR3 region has the DNA TGTGCCAGCAGCCACCAGGGGGCTAGGGGAAACACCATATATTTT. This translates into CASSHQGARGNTIYF. The chain combines TRBV5-4 with TRBJ1-3; 8 bases are shared with TRBD1. The germline CDR1 and CDR2 sequences are SGHNT and YYREEE (reference sequence). V was pared by 4 bases and J by 4 bases, with 7 bases of the junction left unmatched. The CDR3 loop spans 15 amino acids.

V gene TRBV19 combines with J gene TRBJ2-7, with a weak D call TRBD1 (6 bases). Per germline, CDR1 LNHDA and CDR2 SQIVND (reference sequence). The CDR3 runs 14 residues. V was shortened by 4 bases and J by 5 bases, with 15 bases between the two germline ends. The CDR3 here is CASSSGQGLDEQYF. For the CDR3, the DNA is TGTGCCAGTAGTAGCGGGCAGGGGTTGGACGAGCAGTACTTC.

This chain uses TRBV7-2 with TRBJ2-7; D is unclear. The CDR3 runs to 15 residues. V lost 0 bases and J lost 2, with 11 bases in between. Germline loops: CDR1 SGHTA, CDR2 FQGNSA. CDR3: CASSLAGRQAYEQYF. DNA for the CDR3: TGTGCCAGCAGCTTAGCTGGCAGGCAGGCCTACGAGCAGTACTTC.

The chain has TRBV19 and TRBJ1-5, with D possibly being TRBD1 (5 bases). CDR1 and CDR2 (germline): LNHDA, SQIVND (reference sequence). V lost 7 bases, J lost 0 bases, and 19 bases lay in between. The CDR3 sequence is 17 residues long. The chain's CDR3 is CASMTYPGSYSNQPQHF. DNA of the CDR3: TGTGCCAGTATGACCTACCCAGGGTCTTATAGCAATCAGCCCCAGCATTTT.

The V gene is TRBV7-6, the J gene TRBJ1-2; no clear D. The CDR3 is 14 residues long. V was cut by 1 base and J by 8 bases, with 14 bases left in between. Germline loops: CDR1 SGHVS, CDR2 FNYEAQ. DNA of the CDR3: TGTGCCAGCAGCTTAGATTATGGCGGTAACGGCTACACCTTC. Translating it yields CASSLDYGGNGYTF. Complete variable domain (other parts from reference TRBV7-6 and TRBJ1-2): GAGVSQSPRYKVTKRGQDVALRCDPISGHVSLYWYRQALGQGPEFLTYFNYEAQQDKSGLPNDRFSAERPEGSISTLTIQRTEQRDSAMYRCASSLDYGGNGYTFGSGTRLTVV.

V usage is TRBV6-5 and J usage is TRBJ2-3, with D perhaps TRBD2 (7 bases). Germline V CDR1 and CDR2: MNHEY, SVGAGI. V was pared by 2 bases and J by 9 bases, with 12 bases between. This CDR3 region has 13 residues. The CDR3 bases are TGTGCCAGCAGTTACGGGGGGCGGGGGACGCAGTATTTT. It yields the protein CASSYGGRGTQYF.

The chain has TRBV2 and TRBJ2-3, with D perhaps matching TRBD2 (6 bases). This CDR3 has 13 amino acids. CDR1 and CDR2 from the germline V gene are SNHLY and FYNNEI. The V gene lost 7 bases and the J gene lost 3 bases, with 11 bases spanning the gap. The CDR3 DNA sequence: TGTGCCAGCACGGAGGGGACTACAGATACGCAGTATTTT. Its protein is CASTEGTTDTQYF. The full variable domain, in which reference TRBV2 and TRBJ2-3 provide the parts outside the CDR3, is EPEVTQTPSHQVTQMGQEVILRCVPISNHLYFYWYRQILGQKVEFLVSFYNNEISEKSEIFDDQFSVERPDGSNFTLKIRSTKLEDSAMYFCASTEGTTDTQYFGPGTRLTVL.

V gene TRBV19 combines with J gene TRBJ2-3; 8 nucleotides agree with TRBD2. The junction had 6 bases not matched to a gene; V was cut back by 5 bases and J by 5 bases. This CDR3 has 14 amino acids. Germline CDR1 and CDR2: LNHDA and SQIVND (reference sequence). The CDR3, as DNA: TGTGCCAGTAGTTTGGGGACTAGTGTAGATACGCAGTATTTT. It specifies CASSLGTSVDTQYF.

V gene TRBV27 combines with J gene TRBJ2-1; 11 nucleotides line up with TRBD1. With V trimmed by 2 bases and J by 12 bases, 3 bases remained unmatched. Germline CDR1 and CDR2: MNHEY and SMNVEV (reference sequence). The CDR3 is 13 residues long. The CDR3 region has the DNA TGTGCCAGCAGTTTAGGGACAGGGGGGGTGCAGTTCTTC. This codes for CASSLGTGGVQFF.

The chain uses TRBV28 and TRBJ1-3; a possible D gene is TRBD1 (6 bases). Trimming pared 3 bases from V and 0 bases from J, leaving 9 bases between. From germline, CDR1 is MDHEN and CDR2 SYDVKM. This CDR3 contains 15 residues. CDR3 nucleotides: TGTGCCAGCAGTTTCAGGGGCGTCTCTGGAAACACCATATATTTT. Its translation is CASSFRGVSGNTIYF.

V is TRBV7-6 and J is TRBJ2-1; 7 bases align to TRBD1. The trim removed 3 bases at V and 1 base at J, leaving 3 bases unmatched. The CDR3 covers 15 residues. Per germline, CDR1 SGHVS and CDR2 FNYEAQ. CDR3 nucleotides: TGTGCCAGCAGCTTCCAGACAGGGTCCTACAATGAGCAGTTCTTC. It encodes CASSFQTGSYNEQFF.

The chain is built from TRBV19 and TRBJ2-1, with 7 nucleotides matching TRBD1. Germline CDR1 LNHDA, CDR2 SQIVND (reference sequence). The CDR3 consists of 14 residues. The trim removed 0 bases at V and 13 bases at J, leaving 9 bases unmatched. This chain's CDR3 is CASSIDRGQANQFF. CDR3 bases: TGTGCCAGTAGTATAGATCGAGGACAGGCAAATCAGTTCTTC.

This chain joins TRBV18 and TRBJ2-7, with 14 bases aligning to TRBD2. From germline, CDR1 is KGHSH and CDR2 LQKENI. This CDR3 has 20 residues. J was trimmed by 0 bases and V by 5 bases; bases with no gene match: 15. CDR3 bases: TGTGCCAGCTCAGCGATCCCCGGGACTAGCGGGAGAGGGAACTCCTACGAGCAGTACTTC. It translates to CASSAIPGTSGRGNSYEQYF.

The rearrangement uses TRBV4-3 and TRBJ1-4, with 7 nucleotides matching TRBD1. CDR1 and CDR2 from the germline V gene are LGHNA and YSLEER. The CDR3 runs to 12 residues. Trimming cost V 0 bases and J 17 bases; bases outside gene matches: 6. As DNA, the CDR3 is TGCGCCAGCAGCCAAGATCTCGGGACAGTATTTTTT. As protein: CASSQDLGTVFF.

V usage is TRBV5-6 and J usage is TRBJ2-1, with TRBD1 matching over 11 bases. J lost 8 bases, V lost 4 bases, and 2 bases had no gene match. The CDR3 loop spans 13 amino acids. Germline V gene data show CDR1 as SGHDT and CDR2 as YYEEEE. As DNA, the CDR3 is TGTGCCAGCAGCGGGGACAGGGGGGATGAGCAGTTCTTC. Protein product: CASSGDRGDEQFF.

The chain combines TRBV6-4 with TRBJ2-1; D is unresolved. This CDR3 contains 13 residues. Deletions cut 6 bases from V and 5 bases from J, with 11 bases between. The germline gives CDR1 MRHNA, CDR2 SNTAGT. CDR3 sequence: CASSLQENNEQFF. In nucleotides, the CDR3 is TGTGCCAGCAGCTTACAAGAAAACAATGAGCAGTTCTTC.

The rearrangement uses TRBV5-6 and TRBJ1-5; 7 bases line up with TRBD1. V shed 3 bases, J shed 0 bases, and the junction held 9 bases outside the gene matches. The CDR3 runs 17 residues. CDR1 SGHDT and CDR2 YYEEEE come from the germline V gene. CDR3 region: CASSSYGQALSNQPQHF. CDR3 in DNA: TGTGCCAGCAGCTCCTATGGACAGGCCCTTAGCAATCAGCCCCAGCATTTT.